The clone carrying this T cell receptor beta chain was counted only a few times. The target antigen is unknown. Each TCR beta library was made by quantitative 5'-RACE that incorporated molecular barcodes. MiXCR, applied by TCRdb to the 5' RACE reads, yields one record per CDR3 protein. This sample has about 90,000 distinct CDR3 sequences, with about 8.3% found just once. V was pared by 4 bases and J by 2 bases, with 16 bases between. Germline lookup yields CDR1 MNHEY and CDR2 SMNVEV (reference sequence). This CDR3 has 16 amino acids. This entry belongs to a study of CD8 T cells in ankylosing spondylitis. General study results and limits: In ankylosing spondylitis blood, a motif of seven to nine highly homologous TCR beta variants appeared characteristic. Previous work reported some of these motif variants in the synovial fluid and blood of reactive arthritis. Matched synovial fluid from ankylosing spondylitis patients was reported to be enriched for disease-linked clones.

The sequence came from a male donor with ankylosing spondylitis. The source material was blood, either unsorted or a sorted T cell fraction (not recorded which). V usage is TRBV27 and J usage is TRBJ2-3; D remains ambiguous. CDR3 sequence (DNA): TGTGCCAGCAGTTATAAAGGGCCGCTCCTCACAGATACGCAGTATTTT. Translating it yields CASSYKGPLLTDTQYF.